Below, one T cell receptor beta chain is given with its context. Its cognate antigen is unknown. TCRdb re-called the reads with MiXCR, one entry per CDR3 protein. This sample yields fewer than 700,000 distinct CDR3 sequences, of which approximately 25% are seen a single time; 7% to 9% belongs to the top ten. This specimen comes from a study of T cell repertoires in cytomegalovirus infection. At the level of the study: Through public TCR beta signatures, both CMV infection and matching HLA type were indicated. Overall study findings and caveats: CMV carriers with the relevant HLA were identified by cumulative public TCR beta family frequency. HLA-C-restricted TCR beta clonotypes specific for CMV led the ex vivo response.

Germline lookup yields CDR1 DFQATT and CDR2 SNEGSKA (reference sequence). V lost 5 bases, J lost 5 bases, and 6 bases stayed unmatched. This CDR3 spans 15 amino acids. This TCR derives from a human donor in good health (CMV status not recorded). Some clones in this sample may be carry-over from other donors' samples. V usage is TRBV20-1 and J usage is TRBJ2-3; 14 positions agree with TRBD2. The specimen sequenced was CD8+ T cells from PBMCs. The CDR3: CSAPRTSGGLDTQYF. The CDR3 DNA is TGCAGTGCTCCACGGACTAGCGGGGGGTTAGATACGCAGTATTTT.